This T cell receptor (beta chain) appears in the sequencing data of a study of blood T cells in healthy people across ages. The study, taken as a whole, reports: A strong correlation was found between TCR beta diversity and the percentage of naive T cells.

The authors isolated at least 6 million PBMCs per sample. Comments on this clonotype: Its target is unknown.

Trimming took off 4 bases at V and 4 bases at J, with 8 bases between the two ends. In germline, CDR1 is SGHRS, CDR2 YFSETQ. CDR3 length equals 12 residues. PCR was performed a second time for about 6 to 12 cycles using a sample-barcoded 5' primer and a J-beta primer mix. TCRdb analysed the 5' RACE reads with MiXCR anew, one entry per CDR3 protein. This sample has around 1,800,000 distinct CDR3 sequences, with around 40% found just once. The receptor was isolated from a human donor in good health. V usage is TRBV5-1 and J usage is TRBJ1-1; D gene ambiguous. Sequencing was carried out using blood. The CDR3 DNA reads as TGCGCCAGCAGCGTAGGACTCACTGAAGCTTTCTTT. Translation: CASSVGLTEAFF.